The 2 T cell receptor beta chains below all came from one sample that was sequenced in a study of spatial heterogeneity in lung cancer. Overall study findings and caveats: Tracking of tumor mutation counts was seen in expanded intratumoral alpha and beta TCR counts.

Each CDR3 protein is one row after TCRdb ran MiXCR on the 5' RACE reads. The sample carries 7,300 or so distinct CDR3 sequences, around 14% recorded once. Their recognized antigens are unknown. Time point of the sample: sample taken at primary tumor resection. Sample: lung tumor tissue, taken at surgery. The receptors here all came from a female donor with early-stage non-small cell lung cancer.

This clonotype was seen many times. The chain uses TRBV7-9 and TRBJ1-6; D unresolved. The V end was cut by 1 base, the J end by 0 bases, with 4 bases between. The V gene's germline CDR1 is SEHNR and CDR2 FQNEAQ (reference sequence). This CDR3 has 15 amino acids. CDR3: CASSLGGSYNSPLHF. The CDR3 nucleotides read TGTGCCAGCAGCTTAGGGGGCTCCTATAATTCACCCCTCCACTTT.

This clonotype was counted ten times or more. The chain combines TRBV20-1 with TRBJ1-1; D is undetermined. CDR1 and CDR2 (germline): DFQATT, SNEGSKA (reference sequence). This CDR3 has 11 amino acids. The ends were cut back, 2 bases at V and 9 bases at J, with 10 bases in the middle. CDR3: CSARLGRQAFF. The CDR3 bases are TGCAGTGCTAGACTTGGACGGCAAGCTTTCTTT.